The rows below give T cell receptor beta chains drawn from one sample of a study of blood T cells in healthy people across ages. TCRdb independently ran MiXCR on the 5' RACE reads; one entry per CDR3 protein. Here the sample spans about 970,000 distinct CDR3 sequences, roughly 51% being singletons. Sequences were obtained from blood. The receptors were sampled from a woman aged 55 to 70 in good health. CDR3s leave out the opening cysteine and the closing phenylalanine or tryptophan.

TRBV3-1 | ASSQIDLGRETQY
TRBV7-2 | ASSWRTSTNQETQY
TRBV29-1 | SVVTSGTEY
TRBV7-2 | ASSREETYEQY
TRBV7-2 | ASRLDSVAEQY
TRBV18 | ASSPEAGNYGYT
TRBV6-6 | ASIPGQTNEKLF
TRBV6-6 | ASRTGGTNEKLF
TRBV14 | ASSQIYTDTQY
TRBV10-3 | AIRQGTTEQETQY
TRBV20-1 | SAGPQGLAGLLSSDTQY
TRBV7-8 | ASSLGRLLPRPQY
TRBV6-6 | ASSRGQNTGELF
TRBV15 | ATSRARSGSDTQY
TRBV6-2/TRBV6-3 | ASNRGLYEQY
TRBV28 | ASSLPSGVYNEQY
TRBV20-1 | SAIRADTQY
TRBV28 | ASTSLDRVNTEAF
TRBV4-1 | ASSQEGNVGYEQY
TRBV3-1 | ASSQGGISDGYT
TRBV10-3 | AISEKQGVTEAF
TRBV18 | ASSPGTGDLYGYT
TRBV12-3/TRBV12-4 | ASSLGGGVSYNEQF
TRBV28 | ASSLGQGEGEPQH
TRBV29-1 | GVEDSLRGKTQY
TRBV30 | ACAQGGDTQY
TRBV15 | ATSRDLGRYEQY
TRBV6-2/TRBV6-3 | ASSSRLAGGPNEQY
TRBV6-5 | ASRRYPDTQY
TRBV20-1 | SARRGSSSYNEQF
TRBV4-1 | ASSQDRGTGNNSPLH
TRBV12-3/TRBV12-4 | ASSVASNQPQH
TRBV4-1 | ASSHKSVSGSSYEQY
TRBV27 | ASSLRAGGGNTEAF
TRBV9 | ASSAPGWGLGDGYT
TRBV4-1 | ASSQVASYGYT
TRBV24-1 | ATQALQGTGSYNEQF